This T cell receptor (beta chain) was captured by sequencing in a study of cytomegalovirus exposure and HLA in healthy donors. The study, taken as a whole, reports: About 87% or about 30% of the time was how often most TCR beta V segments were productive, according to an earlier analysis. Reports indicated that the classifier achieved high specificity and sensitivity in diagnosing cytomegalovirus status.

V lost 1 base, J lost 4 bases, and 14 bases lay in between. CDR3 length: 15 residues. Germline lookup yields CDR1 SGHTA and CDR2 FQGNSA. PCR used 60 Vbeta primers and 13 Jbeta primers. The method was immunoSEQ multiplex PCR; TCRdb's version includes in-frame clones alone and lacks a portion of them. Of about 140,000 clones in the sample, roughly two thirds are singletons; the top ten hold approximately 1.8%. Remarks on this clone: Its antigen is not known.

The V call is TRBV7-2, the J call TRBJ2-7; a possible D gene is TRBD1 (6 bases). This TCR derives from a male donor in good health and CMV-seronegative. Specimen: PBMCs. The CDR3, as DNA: TGTGCCAGCAGCTTAGAGGCAGGGGCTCGTTACGAGCAGTACTTC. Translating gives CASSLEAGARYEQYF.